Below, 22 T cell receptor beta chains from the same sample are listed, as sequenced in a study of human T cells and chemical hapten exposure. The time point here: patch test 2, 6 weeks after DPC sensitization. Treatment given: therapeutic diphenylcyclopropenone sensitization with weekly scalp DPC. TCRdb re-analysed the RACE reads in MiXCR, keeping a single row per CDR3 protein. Found here are about 80,000 distinct CDR3 sequences, approximately 10% of them singletons; the top ten hold around 1.6%. Material: whole blood, obtained in connection with sensitization to the hapten diphenylcyclopropenone (DPC). These receptors were obtained from a man younger than 30 with alopecia areata. Some clones in this sample may be carry-over from other donors' samples.

The CDR3 reads CASSYFRPTQETQYF. Here the CDR3 DNA reads TGTGCCAGCAGTTATTTCCGCCCAACGCAAGAGACCCAGTACTTC. The chain recombines TRBV6-2 or TRBV6-3 with TRBJ2-5; no clear D. From germline, CDR1 is MNHEY and CDR2 SVGEGT. V was trimmed by 3 bases and J by 2 bases, leaving 13 bases between them. The CDR3 totals 15 residues.

Concerning this clonotype itself: This sequence may be a read error, since a much larger clone differs from it by one base. The chain is built from TRBV5-1 and TRBJ2-7; D not certain. The CDR3 has 14 residues. Germline V gene lookup returns CDR1 SGHRS and CDR2 YFSETQ. The CDR3 protein is CASSPGRFSYVQYF. CDR3 DNA sequence: TGCGCCAGCAGCCCCGGACGGTTCTCCTACGTGCAGTACTTC.

Only a few counts were recorded for this clonotype. The chain has TRBV6-2 or TRBV6-3 and TRBJ1-5; D is unresolved. Looked up from germline, CDR1 is MNHEY and CDR2 is SVGEGT. The CDR3 totals 16 residues. Between the trimmed V and J ends, which lost 2 bases and 4 bases, there was a span of 15 bases. The CDR3 loop reads CASSYDVGHRNQPQHF. CDR3 DNA sequence: TGTGCCAGCAGTTACGACGTCGGGCACCGTAATCAGCCCCAGCATTTT.

The chain carries TRBV7-3 and TRBJ2-1, with unresolved D. V gave up 1 base and J gave up 5 bases, with 12 bases separating them. CDR1 and CDR2 from the germline V gene are SGHTA and FQGTGA. The CDR3 runs to 15 residues. This CDR3 reads CASSLKGGTNNEQFF. CDR3 coding DNA: TGTGCCAGCAGCTTAAAGGGCGGAACGAACAATGAGCAGTTCTTC. The entire variable domain, with the rest obtained from reference TRBV7-3 and TRBJ2-1, is as follows: GAGVSQTPSNKVTEKGKYVELRCDPISGHTALYWYRQSLGQGPEFLIYFQGTGAADDSGLPNDRFFAVRPEGSVSTLKIQRTERGDSAVYLCASSLKGGTNNEQFFGPGTRLTVL.

This chain uses TRBV3-1 with TRBJ1-3; D possibly corresponds to TRBD1 (5 bases). The CDR3 extends over 16 amino acids. In germline, CDR1 is LGHDT, CDR2 YNNKEL (reference sequence). V dropped 10 bases and J dropped 0 bases, with 19 bases sitting between them. In nucleotides, the CDR3 is TGTGCCACCTCCGGGGCACCAAGTTACTCTGGAAACACCATATATTTT. Protein product: CATSGAPSYSGNTIYF. Supplemented by reference TRBV3-1 and TRBJ1-3, the full variable domain reads DTAVSQTPKYLVTQMGNDKSIKCEQNLGHDTMYWYKQDSKKFLKIMFSYNNKELIINETVPNRFSPKSPDKAHLNLHINSLELGDSAVYFCATSGAPSYSGNTIYFGEGSWLTVV.

This clonotype was counted ten times or more. The chain joins TRBV6-2 or TRBV6-3 to TRBJ1-3; maybe TRBD1 (5 bases). V lost 8 bases, J lost 0 bases, and 20 bases lay in between. Germline values: CDR1 MNHEY, CDR2 SVGEGT. CDR3 length: 17 amino acids. The CDR3 nucleotides are TGTGCCAGCTCGATACTACAGGACGTCTACTCTGGAAACACCATATATTTT. Amino acids: CASSILQDVYSGNTIYF.

In its sample, this clonotype was seen many times. The gene calls are TRBV6-4 and TRBJ2-1; 15 bases line up with TRBD2. This CDR3 spans 15 amino acids. Trimming at V came to 4 bases and at J to 6 bases, leaving 1 base not matched to a gene. From germline, CDR1 is MRHNA and CDR2 SNTAGT. This CDR3 reads CASSGTSGGANEQFF. The CDR3 DNA is TGTGCCAGCAGTGGGACTAGCGGGGGGGCCAATGAGCAGTTCTTC.

Only a few counts were recorded for this clonotype. The chain joins TRBV25-1 to TRBJ1-2; D is uncertain. Trimming removed 2 bases from V and 2 bases from J, with 6 bases in between. The CDR3 is 13 amino acids. CDR1 and CDR2 (germline): MGHDK, SYGVNS. CDR3 nucleotides: TGTGCCAGCAGTGAACGGTTGAACTATGGCTACACCTTC. Amino acid sequence: CASSERLNYGYTF.

This clonotype was detected only a few times. This chain links TRBV10-2 with TRBJ1-6; 8 bases line up with TRBD1. CDR1 and CDR2 from the germline V gene are WSHSY and SAAADI. V trimming: 8 bases; J trimming: 7 bases; junction bases outside the gene matches: 1. The CDR3 sequence is 12 residues long. The CDR3 DNA sequence: TGCGCCAGCGGACAGGGAAATTCACCCCTCCACTTT. This translates into CASGQGNSPLHF.

There are a few counts of this clonotype. The V call is TRBV6-2 or TRBV6-3, the J call TRBJ1-6; the match to TRBD1 covers 9 bases. The CDR3 sequence is 18 residues long. The V and J ends lost 2 bases and 6 bases, in that order; junction bases with no gene match: 11. The germline V gene has CDR1 MNHEY and CDR2 SVGEGT. CDR3 in DNA: TGTGCCAGCAGTTACCACAGCGGACAGGGGCCTCGTAATTCACCCCTCCACTTT. As protein: CASSYHSGQGPRNSPLHF.

A few counts support this clonotype. The chain is built from TRBV12-3 or TRBV12-4 and TRBJ1-3; D is unclear. Trimming took 3 bases from V and 0 from J, leaving 6 bases between them. This CDR3 is built from 14 residues. CDR3 sequence: CASSFRSSGNTIYF. The DNA for the CDR3 is TGTGCCAGCAGTTTCCGGAGCTCTGGAAACACCATATATTTT.

This clonotype was counted only a few times. Relative to the germline gene, one junction end is altered; a read error may explain this. This rearrangement joins TRBV6-5 to TRBJ1-4; tentative D call: TRBD1 (5 bases). The CDR3 spans 14 residues. CDR1 is MNHEY and CDR2 is SVGAGI in the germline V gene. Here the CDR3 DNA reads TGTGCCGGCAGTATCGACAGCCTTAATGAAAAACTGTTTTTT. Its translation is CAGSIDSLNEKLFF.

This clonotype has a handful of counts. The genes are TRBV9 and TRBJ1-5; D uncertain. The germline V gene has CDR1 SGDLS and CDR2 YYNGEE. The CDR3 totals 11 residues. V lost 5 bases and J 8 bases, leaving 8 bases between the germline ends. CDR3 in amino acids: CASSILEPQHF. The CDR3, as DNA: TGTGCCAGCAGTATACTAGAGCCCCAGCATTTT. Supplemented by reference TRBV9 and TRBJ1-5, the full variable domain reads DSGVTQTPKHLITATGQRVTLRCSPRSGDLSVYWYQQSLDQGLQFLIQYYNGEERAKGNILERFSAQQFPDLHSELNLSSLELGDSALYFCASSILEPQHFGDGTRLSIL.

The V gene is TRBV9, the J gene TRBJ2-1; D not certain. Trimming stripped 2 bases from V and 5 bases from J, with 11 bases between. This CDR3 spans 14 amino acids. Looked up from germline, CDR1 is SGDLS and CDR2 is YYNGEE. CDR3 sequence (DNA): TGTGCCAGCAGCGTGGACGGGTCCGACAATGAGCAGTTCTTC. As protein: CASSVDGSDNEQFF. Combining the CDR3 with reference TRBV9 and TRBJ2-1 gives the whole variable domain DSGVTQTPKHLITATGQRVTLRCSPRSGDLSVYWYQQSLDQGLQFLIQYYNGEERAKGNILERFSAQQFPDLHSELNLSSLELGDSALYFCASSVDGSDNEQFFGPGTRLTVL.

This clonotype was seen ten or more times. This chain uses TRBV2 with TRBJ2-2; weak D call: TRBD1 (5 bases). Germline-derived CDR1 and CDR2 are SNHLY and FYNNEI. V was cut by 6 bases and J by 0 bases, with 11 bases left in between. The CDR3 has 15 amino acids. The CDR3 nucleotides are TGTGCCAGCAGAATCCAGGGTTCGAACACCGGGGAGCTGTTTTTT. Encoded protein: CASRIQGSNTGELFF.

DNA for the CDR3: TGTGCCAGCCGTATGCGGGTGAACACAGATACGCAGTATTTT. It codes for CASRMRVNTDTQYF. This chain connects TRBV7-9 to TRBJ2-3; D may be TRBD2 (5 bases). The germline V gene has CDR1 SEHNR and CDR2 FQNEAQ (reference sequence). The CDR3 spans 14 residues. V lost 8 bases and J 2 bases, leaving 14 bases between the germline ends. The full variable domain, completed using reference TRBV7-9 and TRBJ2-3, is DTGVSQNPRHKITKRGQNVTFRCDPISEHNRLYWYRQTLGQGPEFLTYFQNEAQLEKSRLLSDRFSAERPKGSFSTLEIQRTEQGDSAMYLCASRMRVNTDTQYFGPGTRLTVL.

This clonotype was seen many times. The chain is built from TRBV11-3 and TRBJ2-1; D unresolved. Trimming removed 5 bases at V and 5 bases at J, with 19 bases between. The CDR3 sequence is 16 residues long. CDR1 and CDR2 from the germline V gene are SGHNT and YENEEA. Here the CDR3 reads CASSVRWGSKDNEQFF. CDR3 bases: TGTGCCAGCAGCGTCCGATGGGGTAGCAAGGACAATGAGCAGTTCTTC.

As for this clonotype: A much larger clone lies a single base off, so this may be a read error. The chain couples TRBV4-3 to TRBJ2-2; the D gene is possibly TRBD1 (6 bases). The CDR3 is 16 residues long. Germline V gene data show CDR1 as LGHNA and CDR2 as YSLEER. V gave up 4 bases and J gave up 0 bases, with 12 bases separating them. The CDR3 DNA is TGCGCCAGCAGCCCCAAACAGGGACCGAACACCGGGGAGCTGTTTTTT. Translated, it gives CASSPKQGPNTGELFF.

This clonotype was counted only a few times. This chain uses TRBV29-1 with TRBJ1-1; 10 bases line up with TRBD1. The CDR3 runs 16 residues. The germline CDR1 and CDR2 sequences are SQVTM and ANQGSEA. Unmatched junction bases numbered 9, after V lost 4 bases and J lost 1 base. The CDR3 nucleotides read TGCAGCGTTGCGAGACAGGGGGCTTCACGGAACACTGAAGCTTTCTTT. Amino acids: CSVARQGASRNTEAFF.

This clonotype was detected ten times or more. V and J are TRBV15 and TRBJ2-5; no definite D call. CDR1 is LNHNV, CDR2 YYDKDF, per germline (reference sequence). The CDR3 covers 14 residues. Trimming left V 0 bases short and J 1 base short, with 6 bases between. This CDR3 is CATSRDRAQETQYF. CDR3 nucleotides: TGTGCCACCAGCAGAGACCGAGCCCAAGAGACCCAGTACTTC.

In regard to this clonotype: The junction and the germline gene differ at one end; a read error may be behind it. V and J are TRBV7-3 and TRBJ2-1; 14 positions match TRBD2. The CDR3 runs 16 residues. CDR1 SGHTA and CDR2 FQGTGA come from the germline V gene. The CDR3 DNA reads TGTGCCAGCAGCGCTACGACTAGCGGGGGGGCCCATGAGGAGTTCTTC. This translates into CASSATTSGGAHEEFF.

This clonotype was seen many times. Written as DNA, the CDR3 is TGTGCCAGCAGCGCCCGGGACCGAGCCTACGAGCAGTACGTC. Encoded protein: CASSARDRAYEQYV. J is TRBJ2-7 and V is TRBV5-5, with D perhaps TRBD1 or TRBD2 (5 bases each). This CDR3 contains 14 residues. Germline CDR1 is SGHKS and CDR2 is YYEKEE (reference sequence). V shed 4 bases and J shed 2 bases, with 13 bases lying between them.